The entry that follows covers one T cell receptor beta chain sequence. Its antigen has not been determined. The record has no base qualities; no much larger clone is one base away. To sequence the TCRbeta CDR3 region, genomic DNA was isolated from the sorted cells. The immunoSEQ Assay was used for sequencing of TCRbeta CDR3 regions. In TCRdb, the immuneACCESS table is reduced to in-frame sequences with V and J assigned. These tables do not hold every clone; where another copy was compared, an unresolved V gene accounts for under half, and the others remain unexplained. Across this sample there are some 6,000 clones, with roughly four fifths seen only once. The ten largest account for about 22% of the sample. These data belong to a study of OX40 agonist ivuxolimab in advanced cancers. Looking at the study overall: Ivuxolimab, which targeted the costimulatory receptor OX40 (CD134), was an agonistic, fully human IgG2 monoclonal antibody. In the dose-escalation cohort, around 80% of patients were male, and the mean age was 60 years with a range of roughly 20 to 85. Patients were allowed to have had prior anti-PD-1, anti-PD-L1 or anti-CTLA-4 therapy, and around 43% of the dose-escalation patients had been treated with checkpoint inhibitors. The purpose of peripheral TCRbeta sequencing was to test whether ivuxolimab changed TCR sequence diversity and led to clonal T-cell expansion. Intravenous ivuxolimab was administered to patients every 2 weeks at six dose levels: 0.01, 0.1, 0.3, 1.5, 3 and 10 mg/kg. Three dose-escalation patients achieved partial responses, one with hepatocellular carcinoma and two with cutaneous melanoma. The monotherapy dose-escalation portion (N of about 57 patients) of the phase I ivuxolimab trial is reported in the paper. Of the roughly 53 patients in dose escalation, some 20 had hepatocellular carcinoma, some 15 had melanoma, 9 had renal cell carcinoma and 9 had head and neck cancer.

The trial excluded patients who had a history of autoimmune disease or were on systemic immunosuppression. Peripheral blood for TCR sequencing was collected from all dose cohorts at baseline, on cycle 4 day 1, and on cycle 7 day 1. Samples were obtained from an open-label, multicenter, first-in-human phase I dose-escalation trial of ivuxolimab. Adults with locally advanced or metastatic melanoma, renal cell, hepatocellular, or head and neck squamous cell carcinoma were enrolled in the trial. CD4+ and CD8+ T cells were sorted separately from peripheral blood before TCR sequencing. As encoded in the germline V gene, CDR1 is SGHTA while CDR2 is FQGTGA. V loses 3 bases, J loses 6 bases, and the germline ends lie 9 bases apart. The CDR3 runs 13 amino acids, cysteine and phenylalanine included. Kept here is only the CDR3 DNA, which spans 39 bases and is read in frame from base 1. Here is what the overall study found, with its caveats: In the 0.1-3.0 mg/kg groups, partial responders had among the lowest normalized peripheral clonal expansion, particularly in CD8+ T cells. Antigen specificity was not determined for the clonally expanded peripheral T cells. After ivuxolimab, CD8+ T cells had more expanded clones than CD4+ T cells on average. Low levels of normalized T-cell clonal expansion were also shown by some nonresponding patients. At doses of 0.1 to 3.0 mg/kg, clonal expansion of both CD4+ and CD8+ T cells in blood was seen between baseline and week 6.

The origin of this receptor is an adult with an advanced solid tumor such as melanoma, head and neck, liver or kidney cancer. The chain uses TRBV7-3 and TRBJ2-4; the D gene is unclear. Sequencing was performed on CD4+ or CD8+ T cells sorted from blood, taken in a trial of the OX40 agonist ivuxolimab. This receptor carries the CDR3 CASSFGPLNIQYF. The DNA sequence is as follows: TGTGCCAGCAGCTTCGGACCCCTAAACATTCAGTACTTC.